This T cell receptor beta chain was documented in a study of cytomegalovirus exposure and HLA in healthy donors. Points on this clone: Antigen specificity is unknown.

Study results and caveats: In a later analysis, donors in an Asian-associated ancestry cluster reportedly had fewer N-insertions in productive TCRs than the cohort mean. Reported performance of the classifier showed diagnosis of cytomegalovirus status with high specificity and sensitivity.

Between the trimmed V and J ends, which lost 5 bases and 0 bases, there was a span of 4 bases. The CDR3 consists of 11 residues. Germline CDR1 DFQATT, CDR2 SNEGSKA (reference sequence). 60 Vbeta and 13 Jbeta primers were used in PCR. Profiled with immunoSEQ multiplex PCR; TCRdb holds only in-frame clones, not every one. The sample records more than 200,000 clones, 75% to 80% being singletons. The sequenced material came from PBMCs. This clonotype was obtained from a male donor in good health and CMV-seronegative. This sequence joins TRBV20-1 and TRBJ1-1; D ambiguous. CDR3 loop: CSAAVNTEAFF. Written as DNA, the CDR3 is TGCAGTGCTGCAGTGAACACTGAAGCTTTCTTT.